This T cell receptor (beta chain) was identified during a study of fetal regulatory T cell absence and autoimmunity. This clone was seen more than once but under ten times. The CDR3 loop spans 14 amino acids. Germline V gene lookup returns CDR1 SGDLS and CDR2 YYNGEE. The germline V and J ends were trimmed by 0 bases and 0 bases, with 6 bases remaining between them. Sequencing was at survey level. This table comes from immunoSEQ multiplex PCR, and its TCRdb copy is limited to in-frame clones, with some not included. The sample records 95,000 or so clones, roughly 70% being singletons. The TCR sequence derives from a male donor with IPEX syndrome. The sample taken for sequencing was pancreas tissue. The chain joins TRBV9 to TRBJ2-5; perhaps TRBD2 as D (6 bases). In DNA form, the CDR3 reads TGTGCCAGCAGCGTAGGGGGGGACCAAGAGACCCAGTACTTC. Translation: CASSVGGDQETQYF.